This T cell receptor (beta chain) was profiled in a study of early T cells in non-severe SARS-CoV-2 infection. Study at large: Unsorted whole blood bulk RNA was sequenced, with unpaired chains. Findings of the study overall: Private and CD4 specificities were missed by VDJdb matching, which favored anti-spike CD8 responses.

Comments on this clonotype: The antigen is not known.

Germline V gives CDR1 SGHVS, CDR2 FNYEAQ. V lost 6 bases to trimming and J lost 2 bases, with 9 bases between them. This CDR3 is built from 13 residues. Attached unique molecular identifiers marked individual cDNA molecules. One entry per CDR3 protein results from TCRdb running MiXCR on the 5' RACE reads. The repertoire holds more than 70,000 distinct CDR3 sequences, over 9% seen once, with 5% to 8% in the top ten. The chain couples TRBV7-6 to TRBJ2-3; no clear D gene. The sequence was obtained from an adult who was a healthcare worker with PCR-confirmed SARS-CoV-2 infection or an uninfected control (not recorded which). Sequenced input: whole blood. In DNA, the CDR3 is TGTGCCAGCAGTCCCGGCCCCACAGATACGCAGTATTTT. Protein: CASSPGPTDTQYF.